A selection of T cell receptor beta chains follows, all from one sample in a study of graft-versus-host responses after intestinal transplantation. Clones were read by immunoSEQ multiplex PCR, and TCRdb kept only the in-frame ones, dropping some. The sample yields 90,000 to 130,000 clones, more than 90% seen once. Their cognate antigens are unknown. This sample comprised unstimulated CD4+ T cells sorted from spleen or lymph node cells, obtained before transplant. These receptors all come from a human donor who was the organ donor for an intestinal transplant. CDR3s include the opening cysteine and the closing phenylalanine or tryptophan. D genes are given only for firm matches. The listing skips clone size in some rows; elsewhere it reads once, few, many or a size class.

d_call,j_call,clone_size,cdr3_length,v_call,cdr3_aa,cdr3_nt
TRBD1,TRBJ1-4,.,13,TRBV4-3,CASSLGQGGKLFF,TGCGCCAGCAGCCTGGGACAGGGTGGAAAACTGTTTTTT
TRBD1,TRBJ2-7,once,14,TRBV15,CATSVDRGVYEQYF,TGTGCCACCAGCGTCGACAGGGGGGTCTACGAGCAGTACTTC
.,TRBJ2-3,.,15,TRBV5-5,CASSLILGALDTQYF,TGTGCCAGCAGCTTAATTCTTGGCGCGCTCGATACGCAGTATTTT
.,TRBJ2-1,.,15,TRBV10-3,CATTGPGTSYNEQFF,TGTGCCACCACCGGTCCGGGGACCTCCTACAATGAGCAGTTCTTC
TRBD1,TRBJ2-7,.,14,TRBV5-1,CASRRTGGDYEQYF,TGCGCCAGCAGAAGGACAGGGGGCGATTACGAGCAGTACTTC
.,TRBJ2-7,.,16,TRBV6-5,CASSYVGAQGSYEQYF,TGTGCCAGCAGTTACGTAGGCGCCCAGGGTTCCTACGAGCAGTACTTC
.,TRBJ2-3,.,17,TRBV9,CASSVGHRGTLGDTQYF,TGTGCCAGCAGCGTAGGGCATCGCGGGACCCTTGGAGATACGCAGTATTTT
.,TRBJ2-3,.,14,TRBV27,CASGVRAGTDTQYF,TGTGCCAGCGGTGTAAGGGCCGGCACAGATACGCAGTATTTT
TRBD1,TRBJ2-3,.,17,TRBV23-1,CASSHRNRGVRTDTQYF,TGCGCCAGCAGTCACCGAAACAGGGGGGTTAGGACAGATACGCAGTATTTT
.,TRBJ2-5,.,14,TRBV25-1,CASSDATSAETQYF,TGTGCCAGCAGTGATGCAACTTCCGCGGAGACCCAGTACTTC
.,TRBJ2-7,.,12,TRBV29-1,CSVGTGIGEQYF,TGCAGCGTTGGTACAGGGATAGGCGAGCAGTACTTC
TRBD2,TRBJ2-1,.,15,TRBV27,CASSFYLAGYNEQFF,TGTGCCAGCAGTTTTTACTTAGCGGGGTACAATGAGCAGTTCTTC
TRBD2,TRBJ2-1,.,14,TRBV6-6,CASSLGLAGSEQFF,TGTGCCAGCAGTTTGGGACTAGCGGGAAGTGAGCAGTTCTTC
.,TRBJ2-7,.,14,TRBV7-9,CASSLKGGDNEQYF,TGTGCCAGCAGCTTAAAGGGAGGTGACAACGAGCAGTACTTC
TRBD1,TRBJ1-2,once,11,TRBV20-1,CSAPAGGGYTF,TGCAGTGCCCCGGCAGGGGGGGGCTACACCTTC
.,TRBJ2-2,.,15,TRBV27,CASRIQFRGVGELFF,TGTGCCAGCAGAATCCAGTTCAGGGGGGTCGGGGAGCTGTTTTTT
TRBD1,TRBJ1-2,.,14,TRBV6-1,CASRMGQGSDGYTF,TGTGCCAGCAGAATGGGACAGGGGAGCGATGGCTACACCTTC
TRBD1,TRBJ2-2,.,19,TRBV11-2,CASSRGVLFGQVPTGELFF,TGTGCCAGCAGCCGAGGGGTTTTGTTCGGACAGGTACCCACCGGGGAGCTGTTTTTT
TRBD1,TRBJ2-7,.,15,TRBV29-1,CSVRGSTGGLYEQYF,TGCAGCGTTAGAGGCTCGACAGGGGGACTCTACGAGCAGTACTTC
TRBD2,TRBJ2-7,.,14,TRBV13,CASSSSRESYEQYF,TGTGCCAGCAGCTCATCGCGGGAGTCATACGAGCAGTACTTC
TRBD2,TRBJ2-3,.,16,TRBV7-6,CASSPPVAGGWDTQYF,TGTGCCAGCAGCCCACCGGTAGCGGGAGGGTGGGATACGCAGTATTTT
.,TRBJ1-1,once,12,TRBV30,CAWGPRNTEAFF,TGTGCCTGGGGACCGCGGAACACTGAAGCTTTCTTT
.,TRBJ2-3,.,14,TRBV2,CASSSLSSTDTQYF,TGTGCCAGCAGTTCCCTCAGTAGCACAGATACGCAGTATTTT
TRBD1,TRBJ2-1,once,13,TRBV6-1,CASRRTGMDEQFF,TGTGCCAGCAGGCGGACAGGGATGGATGAGCAGTTCTTC
.,TRBJ2-1,.,15,TRBV19,CASSIVSQIYNEQFF,TGTGCCAGTAGTATAGTCAGCCAGATCTACAATGAGCAGTTCTTC
.,TRBJ1-1,.,12,TRBV6-5,CASRPWNTEAFF,TGTGCCAGCAGACCCTGGAACACTGAAGCTTTCTTT
TRBD1,TRBJ2-5,.,16,TRBV19,CASSILGQGDKETQYF,TGTGCCAGTAGTATCTTGGGACAGGGTGACAAAGAGACCCAGTACTTC
.,TRBJ2-3,.,14,TRBV6-1,CASIKGPSTDTQYF,TGTGCCAGCATTAAAGGGCCTAGCACAGATACGCAGTATTTT
.,TRBJ2-1,.,14,TRBV2,CASSVGEFGNEQFF,TGTGCCAGCAGTGTCGGGGAATTCGGCAATGAGCAGTTCTTC
.,TRBJ1-1,.,13,TRBV9,CASSVGRVTEAFF,TGTGCCAGCAGCGTAGGAAGAGTCACTGAAGCTTTCTTT
TRBD2,TRBJ2-5,.,16,TRBV4-2,CASSARTSRFGETQYF,TGTGCCAGCAGCGCTCGGACTAGCCGGTTCGGAGAGACCCAGTACTTC
TRBD2,TRBJ2-3,.,15,TRBV7-2,CASSLTSGSTDTQYF,TGTGCCAGCAGCTTGACTAGCGGGAGCACAGATACGCAGTATTTT
TRBD1,TRBJ2-5,.,15,TRBV5-4,CASSWGGQGKETQYF,TGTGCCAGCAGCTGGGGGGGACAGGGAAAAGAGACCCAGTACTTC
TRBD1,TRBJ1-4,.,17,TRBV5-1,CASSLDPTGVGREKLFF,TGCGCCAGCAGCTTGGACCCTACAGGGGTTGGGCGTGAAAAACTGTTTTTT
TRBD2,TRBJ2-5,.,15,TRBV7-9,CASSLPLAGGETQYF,TGTGCCAGCAGCTTACCTCTAGCGGGAGGGGAGACCCAGTACTTC
.,TRBJ2-7,.,13,TRBV9,CASSPPAAYEQYF,TGTGCCAGCAGCCCCCCAGCGGCCTACGAGCAGTACTTC
TRBD2,TRBJ2-5,.,15,TRBV10-3,CAISEAAGFQETQYF,TGTGCCATCAGTGAAGCAGCGGGATTTCAAGAGACCCAGTACTTC
.,TRBJ1-1,.,14,TRBV5-5,CASSPLGRNTEAFF,TGTGCCAGCAGCCCCCTCGGGCGGAACACTGAAGCTTTCTTT
.,TRBJ2-1,.,15,TRBV5-1,CASSFGTGGYNEQFF,TGCGCCAGCAGCTTCGGGACTGGTGGCTACAATGAGCAGTTCTTC
TRBD2,TRBJ2-5,.,15,TRBV5-6,CASSFSWLAEETQYF,TGTGCCAGCAGCTTTTCGTGGCTAGCGGAAGAGACCCAGTACTTC
.,TRBJ1-2,once,15,TRBV4-2,CASSQDAGWNYGYTF,TGTGCCAGCAGCCAAGATGCGGGGTGGAACTATGGCTACACCTTC
TRBD2,TRBJ2-2,.,17,TRBV29-1,CSVGGLAGGLDTGELFF,TGCAGCGTTGGGGGACTAGCGGGTGGTCTGGACACCGGGGAGCTGTTTTTT